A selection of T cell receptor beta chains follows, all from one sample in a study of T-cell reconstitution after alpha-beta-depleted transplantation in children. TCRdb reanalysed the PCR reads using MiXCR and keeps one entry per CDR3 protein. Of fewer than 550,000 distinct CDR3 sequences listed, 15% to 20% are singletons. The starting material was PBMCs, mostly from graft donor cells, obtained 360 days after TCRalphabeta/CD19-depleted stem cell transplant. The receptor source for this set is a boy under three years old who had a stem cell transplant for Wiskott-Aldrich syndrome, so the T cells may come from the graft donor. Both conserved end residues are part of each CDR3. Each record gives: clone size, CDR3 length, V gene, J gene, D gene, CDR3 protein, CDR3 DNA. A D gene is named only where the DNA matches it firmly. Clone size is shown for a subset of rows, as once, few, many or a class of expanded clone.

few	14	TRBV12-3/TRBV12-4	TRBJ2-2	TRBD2	CASSFIGRLRELFF	TGTGCCAGCAGTTTTATCGGGAGGCTAAGGGAGCTGTTTTTT
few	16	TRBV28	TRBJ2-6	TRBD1	CASRDRRSTGANVLTF	TGTGCCAGCCGGGACAGGCGATCGACTGGGGCCAACGTCCTGACTTTC
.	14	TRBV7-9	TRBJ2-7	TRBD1	CASSLPRTGPEQYF	TGTGCCAGCAGCTTACCCCGGACAGGCCCCGAGCAGTACTTC
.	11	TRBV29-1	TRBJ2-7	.	CSVVGPNEQYF	TGCAGCGTTGTAGGGCCCAACGAGCAGTACTTC
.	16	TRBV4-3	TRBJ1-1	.	CASSQDRGRPYTEAFF	TGCGCCAGCAGCCAAGATCGCGGCAGGCCATACACTGAAGCTTTCTTT
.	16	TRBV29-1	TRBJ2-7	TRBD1	CSVEELSYGTDYEQYF	TGCAGCGTTGAAGAGCTATCTTACGGGACAGACTACGAGCAGTACTTC
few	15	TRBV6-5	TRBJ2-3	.	CASSYWAGETDTQYF	TGTGCCAGCAGTTACTGGGCAGGGGAAACAGATACGCAGTATTTT
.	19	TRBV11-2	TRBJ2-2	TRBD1	CASSLGPRQGVLNTGELFF	TGTGCCAGCAGCTTAGGCCCTAGACAGGGAGTTTTGAACACCGGGGAGCTGTTTTTT
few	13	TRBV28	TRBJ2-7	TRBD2	CAVHRTSDYEQYF	TGTGCGGTCCACAGGACTAGCGACTACGAGCAGTACTTC
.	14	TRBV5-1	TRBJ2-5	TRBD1	CASSFRDSQETQYF	TGCGCCAGCAGCTTCCGGGACAGCCAAGAGACCCAGTACTTC
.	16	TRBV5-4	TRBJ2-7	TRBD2	CASSWTSGGYSYEQYF	TGTGCCAGCAGCTGGACTAGCGGGGGATACTCCTACGAGCAGTACTTC
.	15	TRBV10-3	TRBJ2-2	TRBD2	CAIRASGISSGELFF	TGTGCCATCAGGGCTAGCGGGATATCTTCCGGGGAGCTGTTTTTT
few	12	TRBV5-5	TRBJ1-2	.	CASSARPGGYTF	TGTGCCAGCAGCGCAAGACCGGGTGGCTACACCTTC
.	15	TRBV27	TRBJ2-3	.	CASSLQDPSTDTQYF	TGTGCCAGCAGTTTGCAGGACCCTAGCACAGATACGCAGTATTTT
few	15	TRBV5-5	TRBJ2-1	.	CASSLSSGEWNEQFF	TGTGCCAGCAGCCTGTCGTCAGGTGAATGGAATGAGCAGTTCTTC
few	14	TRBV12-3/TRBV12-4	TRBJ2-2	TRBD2	CASRTSGFTGELFF	TGTGCCAGCAGGACTAGCGGGTTCACCGGGGAGCTGTTTTTT
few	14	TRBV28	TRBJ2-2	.	CASSLWGPTGELFF	TGTGCCAGCAGTTTATGGGGGCCCACCGGGGAGCTGTTTTTT
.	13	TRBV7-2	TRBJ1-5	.	CASSPWDNQPQHF	TGTGCCAGCAGCCCCTGGGACAATCAGCCCCAGCATTTT
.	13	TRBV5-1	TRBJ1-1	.	CASSFGANTEAFF	TGCGCCAGCAGCTTCGGGGCAAACACTGAAGCTTTCTTT
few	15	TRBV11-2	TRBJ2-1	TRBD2	CASSFTSGGANEQFF	TGTGCCAGCAGCTTTACTAGCGGGGGGGCGAATGAGCAGTTCTTC
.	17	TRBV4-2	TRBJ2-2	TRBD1	CASSTYNRGEDTGELFF	TGTGCCAGCAGCACTTATAACAGGGGAGAGGACACCGGGGAGCTGTTTTTT
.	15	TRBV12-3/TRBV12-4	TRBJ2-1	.	CASNRRALAYNEQFF	TGTGCCAGCAACAGGAGGGCCCTCGCCTACAATGAGCAGTTCTTC
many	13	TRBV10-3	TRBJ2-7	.	CAISEFGGEAEYF	TGTGCCATCAGTGAGTTTGGCGGGGAGGCGGAGTACTTC